These T cell receptor beta chains were read from a single sample in a study of cytomegalovirus exposure and HLA in healthy donors. Some clones are missing from TCRdb's copy, which holds only in-frame ones; the method was immunoSEQ multiplex PCR. This sample has 55,000 to 80,000 clones, with around 80% found just once. The sample taken for sequencing was PBMCs. The receptors shown here come from a man aged 35 to 55 in good health and CMV-seronegative. CDR3s include the opening cysteine and the closing phenylalanine or tryptophan. The order of the fields is D gene, J gene, clone size, V gene, CDR3 protein, CDR3 DNA. The D gene is left open where the match is weak. Rows give clone size only sometimes, using once, few, many, or a class for an expanded clone.

>-|TRBJ1-1|few|TRBV28
CASSTPGDVTEAFF
TGTGCCAGCAGTACCCCAGGGGACGTTACTGAAGCTTTCTTT
>-|TRBJ2-7|-|TRBV27
CATSVSGEQYF
TGTGCCACCAGCGTATCCGGCGAGCAGTACTTC
>TRBD2|TRBJ2-5|-|TRBV2
CARGTSGGLETQYF
TGTGCCAGAGGGACTAGCGGAGGCCTAGAGACCCAGTACTTC
>TRBD1|TRBJ2-3|-|TRBV7-9
CSSSLGQGGTDTQYF
TGTTCCAGCAGCTTAGGACAGGGAGGCACAGATACGCAGTATTTT
>TRBD1|TRBJ2-7|-|TRBV6-5
CASKIQGAGLEQYF
TGTGCCAGCAAAATACAGGGGGCCGGGTTGGAGCAGTACTTC
>-|TRBJ1-3|-|TRBV7-8
CASSLPGYSGNTIYF
TGTGCCAGCAGCTTACCAGGCTACTCTGGAAACACCATATATTTT
>TRBD1|TRBJ1-5|-|TRBV7-2
CASSRARGFDQPQHF
TGTGCCAGCAGCCGGGCCAGGGGGTTCGATCAGCCCCAGCATTTT
>TRBD1|TRBJ2-5|-|TRBV5-1
CASSLAMTGGQETQYF
TGCGCCAGCAGCTTGGCGATGACAGGGGGTCAAGAGACCCAGTACTTC
>-|TRBJ2-1|medium-sized|TRBV6-1
CASTLGNEQFF
TGTGCCAGCACCCTAGGAAATGAGCAGTTCTTC
>TRBD2|TRBJ2-2|-|TRBV6-1
CASSATSGNTGELFF
TGTGCCAGCAGTGCCACTAGCGGGAACACCGGGGAGCTGTTTTTT
>-|TRBJ2-5|-|TRBV20-1
CSAEWETQYF
TGCAGTGCCGAGTGGGAGACCCAGTACTTC
>-|TRBJ2-1|once|TRBV29-1
CSVGGLSSYNEQFF
TGCAGCGTTGGGGGCTTGAGCTCCTACAATGAGCAGTTCTTC
>-|TRBJ1-2|-|TRBV7-2
CASSPKTPSHRGYTF
TGTGCCAGCAGCCCCAAAACCCCCTCTCATCGGGGCTACACCTTC
>-|TRBJ1-2|-|TRBV11-2
CASSPPRSSYGYTF
TGTGCCAGCAGCCCCCCCAGGTCCTCCTATGGCTACACCTTC
>-|TRBJ2-7|-|TRBV14
CASSQALSGSSYEQYF
TGTGCCAGCAGCCAAGCCTTGTCCGGGTCGAGCTACGAGCAGTACTTC
>TRBD1|TRBJ1-5|-|TRBV4-1
CASRLGTGVNQPQHF
TGCGCCAGCAGGCTCGGGACAGGGGTTAATCAGCCCCAGCATTTT
>-|TRBJ1-1|few|TRBV10-1
CASSEGFLGRNTEAFF
TGCGCCAGCAGTGAGGGGTTTCTCGGGAGGAACACTGAAGCTTTCTTT
>TRBD1|TRBJ1-2|-|TRBV28
CASSSTGVDGYTF
TGTGCCAGCAGTTCGACAGGGGTTGACGGCTACACCTTC
>TRBD1|TRBJ1-1|-|TRBV25-1
CASSETPTGALGTEAFF
TGTGCCAGCAGTGAAACCCCGACAGGGGCGCTGGGCACTGAAGCTTTCTTT
>TRBD2|TRBJ2-7|-|TRBV19
CASSPLPTSGRAREQYF
TGTGCCAGTAGTCCCCTACCGACTAGCGGGAGGGCCAGGGAGCAGTACTTC
>TRBD2|TRBJ2-5|-|TRBV14
CASSPPGGRAWETQYF
TGTGCCAGCAGCCCCCCCGGCGGGAGGGCCTGGGAGACCCAGTACTTC
>-|TRBJ1-2|-|TRBV2
CASRGDTSYGYTF
TGTGCCAGCAGAGGGGACACATCCTATGGCTACACCTTC
>TRBD2|TRBJ2-3|-|TRBV7-6
CASSLELAGWRDTQYF
TGTGCCAGCAGCTTAGAACTAGCGGGGTGGCGGGATACGCAGTATTTT
>TRBD1|TRBJ2-1|-|TRBV5-1
CASVGQGYNEQFF
TGCGCCAGCGTAGGACAGGGATACAATGAGCAGTTCTTC
>TRBD2|TRBJ2-7|-|TRBV25-1
CASSVLAGPYEQYF
TGTGCCAGCAGTGTACTAGCGGGACCCTACGAGCAGTACTTC
>TRBD1|TRBJ2-1|-|TRBV6-6
CASSYSEGAIGNEQFF
TGTGCCAGCAGTTATAGTGAGGGGGCAATAGGGAATGAGCAGTTCTTC
>-|TRBJ2-7|-|TRBV28
CASRTGLASYEQYF
TGTGCCAGCAGGACAGGCCTGGCCTCCTACGAGCAGTACTTC
>TRBD2|TRBJ2-3|few|TRBV27
CASSLSGWFGGRTDTQYF
TGTGCCAGCAGTTTATCGGGGTGGTTTGGCGGGAGAACAGATACGCAGTATTTT
>TRBD2|TRBJ2-2|-|TRBV4-1
CASSQEQQPSGRGGELFF
TGCGCCAGCAGCCAAGAGCAGCAGCCTAGCGGGAGGGGCGGGGAGCTGTTTTTT
>-|TRBJ2-1|-|TRBV6-1
CASSEYRRAGTYNEQFF
TGTGCCAGCAGTGAGTACCGGAGGGCCGGGACCTACAATGAGCAGTTCTTC
>-|TRBJ1-3|-|TRBV7-8
CASSLGASGNTIYF
TGTGCCAGCAGCTTGGGGGCCTCTGGAAACACCATATATTTT
>-|TRBJ2-3|few|TRBV7-2
CASSPTSTDTQYF
TGTGCCAGCAGCCCGACTAGCACAGATACGCAGTATTTT
>TRBD1|TRBJ2-7|-|TRBV19
CASKPRQGTIYEQYF
TGTGCCAGTAAACCTAGACAGGGGACGATCTACGAGCAGTACTTC
>-|TRBJ1-1|-|TRBV5-8
CASNRLAEAFF
TGTGCCAGCAACCGGTTGGCTGAAGCTTTCTTT
>-|TRBJ1-3|-|TRBV7-8
CASSLGSGGGGFGNTIYF
TGTGCCAGCAGCTTAGGCTCGGGGGGGGGCGGATTTGGAAACACCATATATTTT
>-|TRBJ2-3|-|TRBV1
CTSSPEAGDSTDTQYF
TGCACCAGCAGCCCCGAAGCGGGGGATAGCACAGATACGCAGTATTTT
>TRBD1|TRBJ1-1|-|TRBV29-1
CSARAGTGIGEAFF
TGCAGCGCCAGGGCGGGGACAGGGATTGGTGAAGCTTTCTTT
>TRBD1|TRBJ2-2|-|TRBV11-3
CASSLGTGEWTGELFF
TGTGCCAGCAGCTTAGGAACAGGGGAATGGACCGGGGAGCTGTTTTTT
>TRBD2|TRBJ2-1|-|TRBV5-4
CASTLGGLAGAGEQFF
TGTGCCAGCACCCTAGGCGGACTAGCGGGGGCCGGGGAGCAGTTCTTC
>-|TRBJ2-7|-|TRBV29-1
CSVRGGEQYF
TGCAGCGTTAGAGGGGGCGAGCAGTACTTC
>TRBD1|TRBJ2-7|-|TRBV10-2
CASSERGGLRYEQYF
TGCGCCAGCAGTGAAAGAGGGGGCTTACGCTACGAGCAGTACTTC
>TRBD1|TRBJ2-2|once|TRBV19
CASSIGGDRVNGGELFF
TGTGCCAGTAGTATAGGAGGGGACAGGGTTAACGGCGGGGAGCTGTTTTTT
>TRBD1|TRBJ1-2|-|TRBV5-1
CASSFGTGSVGYTF
TGCGCCAGCAGCTTCGGGACAGGGTCGGTTGGCTACACCTTC
>-|TRBJ2-2|few|TRBV5-4
CASSLVQVDTGELFF
TGTGCCAGCAGCTTGGTACAGGTCGACACCGGGGAGCTGTTTTTT
>TRBD1|TRBJ2-1|-|TRBV5-1
CASSLTRGTGDQQGVTSSYNEQFF
TGCGCCAGCAGCTTAACCCGCGGGACAGGAGACCAGCAGGGCGTAACGAGCTCCTACAATGAGCAGTTCTTC
>TRBD1|TRBJ1-2|-|TRBV28
CASAYRGAYGYTF
TGTGCCAGCGCCTACAGGGGCGCCTATGGCTACACCTTC
>-|TRBJ2-3|-|TRBV7-2
CASTPFGPDTQYF
TGTGCCAGCACCCCGTTCGGTCCAGATACGCAGTATTTT
>TRBD1|TRBJ1-1|few|TRBV5-4
CASSTGQGIEAFF
TGTGCCAGCAGCACGGGACAGGGAATCGAAGCTTTCTTT
>-|TRBJ2-1|once|TRBV7-2
CASSLVSPKMGQFF
TGTGCCAGCAGCTTAGTTAGCCCGAAAATGGGGCAGTTCTTC
>-|TRBJ1-2|-|TRBV18
CASSRGHANYGYTF
TGTGCCAGCTCGCGTGGACACGCTAACTATGGCTACACCTTC
>TRBD1|TRBJ1-1|few|TRBV10-3
CAISGGQGTNTEAFF
TGTGCCATCAGTGGAGGACAGGGTACGAACACTGAAGCTTTCTTT
>TRBD2|TRBJ2-7|-|TRBV7-2
CASSLGGTRNEQYF
TGTGCCAGCAGCTTAGGAGGGACTAGAAACGAGCAGTACTTC
>-|TRBJ1-1|-|TRBV14
CASSGTLRGTAFF
TGTGCCAGCAGCGGGACGCTAAGGGGGACGGCTTTCTTT
>-|TRBJ2-7|-|TRBV14
CASSPGGKTYEQYF
TGTGCCAGCAGCCCCGGCGGTAAGACCTACGAGCAGTACTTC
>-|TRBJ1-5|-|TRBV5-6
CASSRRYNQPQHF
TGTGCCAGCAGCCGTCGGTACAATCAGCCCCAGCATTTT